Sequencing of this TCR beta chain was carried out in a study of cytomegalovirus exposure and HLA in healthy donors. Overall study context: A data release that came early held about 89 million unique TCRs from HLA-typed donors.

V gave up 1 base and J gave up 8 bases, with 11 bases separating them. Germline lookup yields CDR1 MGHRA and CDR2 YSYEKL. The CDR3 consists of 13 residues. This clone was counted a few times. The antigen is not known. Study-level results: The classifier reportedly diagnosed cytomegalovirus status with high specificity and sensitivity. Apparent HLA restriction characterized most CMV-associated TCR beta chains in a later analysis.

Primers included in the PCR were 60 Vbeta and 13 Jbeta primers. Using immunoSEQ multiplex PCR, the repertoire was profiled, and TCRdb retains in-frame clones only, with some absent. The table has about 200,000 clones, 70% to 90% seen once. Sequenced sample: PBMCs. The J gene is TRBJ1-2, the V gene TRBV4-1; unclear D gene. The TCR comes from a woman between 50 and 59 years old in good health and CMV-seronegative. For the CDR3, the DNA is TGCGCCAGCAGCCAAGCTCAGTTGGGCGGCTACACCTTC. The encoded protein is CASSQAQLGGYTF.